The rows below give T cell receptor beta chains drawn from one sample of a study of blood T cell repertoires in COVID-19. Method: immunoSEQ multiplex PCR; TCRdb's copy keeps in-frame clones and lacks some. The repertoire holds approximately 63,000 clones, with about 86% as singletons. Sequenced material: peripheral blood. The receptors here all came from a woman older than 75 with active COVID-19. Each CDR3 is given with its conserved first and last residue. A D gene is named only where the DNA matches it firmly. The size entry is marked missing in some rows and otherwise reads once, few, many or a size class.

clone_size: few; v_call: TRBV3-1/TRBV3-2; j_call: TRBJ2-3; d_call: TRBD2; cdr3_nt: TGTGCCAGCAGCCAAACCGGGACTAGCTTTGATACGCAGTATTTT; cdr3_aa: CASSQTGTSFDTQYF
clone_size: .; v_call: TRBV7-2; j_call: TRBJ2-3; d_call: .; cdr3_nt: TGTGCCAGCAGCTTATTGGGCCTCGAAACAGATACGCAGTATTTT; cdr3_aa: CASSLLGLETDTQYF
clone_size: .; v_call: TRBV18; j_call: TRBJ1-1; d_call: .; cdr3_nt: TGTGCCAGCTCACCTTCCTTGGACAGCCCGAACACTGAAGCTTTCTTT; cdr3_aa: CASSPSLDSPNTEAFF
clone_size: .; v_call: TRBV3-1/TRBV3-2; j_call: TRBJ2-7; d_call: TRBD2; cdr3_nt: TGTGCCAGCCGGCCCACCGGGACTAGCGTTCTTTTTCAGTACTTC; cdr3_aa: CASRPTGTSVLFQYF
clone_size: .; v_call: TRBV27; j_call: TRBJ2-5; d_call: TRBD2; cdr3_nt: TGTGCCAGCAGCCGCGGGGGGGCTATACAAGAGACCCAGTACTTC; cdr3_aa: CASSRGGAIQETQYF
clone_size: .; v_call: TRBV30; j_call: TRBJ2-1; d_call: TRBD2; cdr3_nt: TGTGCCTGGAGAATCCGCGGACTAGCGGGGGGGCACCGGTTCTTC; cdr3_aa: CAWRIRGLAGGHRFF
clone_size: few; v_call: TRBV13; j_call: TRBJ1-1; d_call: .; cdr3_nt: TGTGCCAGCAGAACCTCGGGGAGGAACACTGAAGCTTTCTTT; cdr3_aa: CASRTSGRNTEAFF
clone_size: .; v_call: TRBV28; j_call: TRBJ1-1; d_call: .; cdr3_nt: TGTGCCAGCAGCTCGGTGCTTAACACTGAAGCTTTCTTT; cdr3_aa: CASSSVLNTEAFF
clone_size: .; v_call: TRBV13; j_call: TRBJ2-1; d_call: TRBD2; cdr3_nt: TGTGCCAGCAGCTTGGCTAGCGGGGGTGATGAGCAGTTCTTC; cdr3_aa: CASSLASGGDEQFF
clone_size: .; v_call: TRBV9; j_call: TRBJ2-7; d_call: TRBD2; cdr3_nt: TGTGCCAGCAGCGTATCGGGTAGCGGGGGGGCCGGCGAGCAGTACTTC; cdr3_aa: CASSVSGSGGAGEQYF
clone_size: .; v_call: TRBV14; j_call: TRBJ2-2; d_call: .; cdr3_nt: TGTGCCAGCAGCCAAGACGGGGGTCGAAGAATCTACACCGGGGAGCTGTTTTTT; cdr3_aa: CASSQDGGRRIYTGELFF
clone_size: .; v_call: TRBV9; j_call: TRBJ2-7; d_call: TRBD2; cdr3_nt: TGTGCCAGCAGCGCTTATAGCGGGGGACCCTACGAGCAGTACTTC; cdr3_aa: CASSAYSGGPYEQYF
clone_size: .; v_call: TRBV5-1; j_call: TRBJ2-6; d_call: TRBD1; cdr3_nt: TGCGCCAGCAGCTTGCGAGGGGGCAATTTTGGGGCCAACGTCCTGACTTTC; cdr3_aa: CASSLRGGNFGANVLTF
clone_size: once; v_call: TRBV6-2/TRBV6-3; j_call: TRBJ2-2; d_call: TRBD1; cdr3_nt: TGTGCCAGCAGTTACCCCGGGACAGGAGACACCGGGGAGCTGTTTTTT; cdr3_aa: CASSYPGTGDTGELFF
clone_size: .; v_call: TRBV3-1/TRBV3-2; j_call: TRBJ1-2; d_call: TRBD1; cdr3_nt: TGTGCCAGCAGCCCTCATGGACAGGGCTATGGCTACACCTTC; cdr3_aa: CASSPHGQGYGYTF
clone_size: few; v_call: TRBV2; j_call: TRBJ2-7; d_call: TRBD1; cdr3_nt: TGTGCCAGCAGTGGACAGGGGGTCGTCCCCTACGAGCAGTACTTC; cdr3_aa: CASSGQGVVPYEQYF
clone_size: .; v_call: TRBV9; j_call: TRBJ1-1; d_call: TRBD1; cdr3_nt: TGTGCCAGCAGCCCGAACAGGGGGAACACTGAAGCTTTCTTT; cdr3_aa: CASSPNRGNTEAFF
clone_size: .; v_call: TRBV12-3/TRBV12-4; j_call: TRBJ1-1; d_call: TRBD1; cdr3_nt: TGTGCCAGCAGTCTGGGACAGGGGGCGCGAGCTTTCTTT; cdr3_aa: CASSLGQGARAFF
clone_size: .; v_call: TRBV7-8; j_call: TRBJ2-2; d_call: .; cdr3_nt: TGTGCCAGCAGCTTAGGGCCGTTCGGGGAGCTGTTTTTT; cdr3_aa: CASSLGPFGELFF
clone_size: .; v_call: TRBV19; j_call: TRBJ1-2; d_call: .; cdr3_nt: TGTGCCAGTGGATACGACTCTGGAGGGGCTAACTATGGCTACACCTTC; cdr3_aa: CASGYDSGGANYGYTF
clone_size: .; v_call: TRBV7-9; j_call: TRBJ2-3; d_call: TRBD2; cdr3_nt: TGTGCCAGCAGGCGACTAGCGGGGAAAACAGATACGCAGTATTTT; cdr3_aa: CASRRLAGKTDTQYF
clone_size: .; v_call: TRBV18; j_call: TRBJ2-5; d_call: .; cdr3_nt: TGTGCCAGCTCACCACCTTCCAGCCAAGAGACCCAGTACTTC; cdr3_aa: CASSPPSSQETQYF
clone_size: .; v_call: TRBV5-8; j_call: TRBJ2-1; d_call: TRBD2; cdr3_nt: TGTGCCAGCAGACAACCTAGCGGGGGTGACAATGAGCAGTTCTTC; cdr3_aa: CASRQPSGGDNEQFF
clone_size: few; v_call: TRBV3-1/TRBV3-2; j_call: TRBJ2-7; d_call: TRBD1; cdr3_nt: TGTGCCAGCAGCCAAGATGGGGACAGGGTCGAGCAGTACTTC; cdr3_aa: CASSQDGDRVEQYF
clone_size: few; v_call: TRBV2; j_call: TRBJ2-7; d_call: .; cdr3_nt: TGTGCCAGCAGTGAATACGGCTACGAGCAGTACTTC; cdr3_aa: CASSEYGYEQYF
clone_size: .; v_call: TRBV9; j_call: TRBJ2-3; d_call: .; cdr3_nt: TGTGCCAGCAGTCCTGGGGCAACAGATACGCAGTATTTT; cdr3_aa: CASSPGATDTQYF
clone_size: once; v_call: TRBV28; j_call: TRBJ1-5; d_call: TRBD1; cdr3_nt: TGTGGCACAGGGGCGGTAGGATATAGCAATCAGCCCCAGCATTTT; cdr3_aa: CGTGAVGYSNQPQHF
clone_size: .; v_call: TRBV7-3; j_call: TRBJ2-1; d_call: TRBD2; cdr3_nt: TGTGCCAGCAGCCATAGACTAGCGGGGTCCGATGAGCAGTTCTTC; cdr3_aa: CASSHRLAGSDEQFF
clone_size: .; v_call: TRBV7-2; j_call: TRBJ2-7; d_call: TRBD2; cdr3_nt: TGTGCCAGCAGCCAATGGACTAGCGGGGTCGAGCAGTACTTC; cdr3_aa: CASSQWTSGVEQYF
clone_size: once; v_call: TRBV6-5; j_call: TRBJ2-5; d_call: TRBD2; cdr3_nt: TGTGCCAGCAGTTCTCGGGGGGGAACCTTTGAGACCCAGTACTTC; cdr3_aa: CASSSRGGTFETQYF
clone_size: once; v_call: TRBV6-2/TRBV6-3; j_call: TRBJ1-1; d_call: .; cdr3_nt: TGTGCCAGCAGTTACTCACCCCCGGCGGGAGCTTTCTTT; cdr3_aa: CASSYSPPAGAFF
clone_size: .; v_call: TRBV19; j_call: TRBJ2-5; d_call: .; cdr3_nt: TGTGCCAGTAGTGCGGGAGAGACCCAGTACTTC; cdr3_aa: CASSAGETQYF
clone_size: .; v_call: TRBV28; j_call: TRBJ2-3; d_call: .; cdr3_nt: TGTGCCAGCAGTTTACTATGGGGAGGCACAGATACGCAGTATTTT; cdr3_aa: CASSLLWGGTDTQYF
clone_size: .; v_call: TRBV10-3; j_call: TRBJ2-1; d_call: TRBD2; cdr3_nt: TGTGCCATCAGTGTCGGGGGGGCCTACAATGAGCAGTTCTTC; cdr3_aa: CAISVGGAYNEQFF
clone_size: .; v_call: TRBV19; j_call: TRBJ2-6; d_call: .; cdr3_nt: TGTGCCACCTCTTTCCGGGACTCCAACTCTGGGGCCAACGTCCTGACTTTC; cdr3_aa: CATSFRDSNSGANVLTF
clone_size: .; v_call: TRBV29-1; j_call: TRBJ2-2; d_call: .; cdr3_nt: TGCAGCGTTGCATCCGGCACCGGGGAGCTGTTTTTT; cdr3_aa: CSVASGTGELFF
clone_size: .; v_call: TRBV28; j_call: TRBJ2-6; d_call: .; cdr3_nt: TGTGCCAGCAGTTTATGGGGACACCGCTCTGGGGCCAACGTCCTGACTTTC; cdr3_aa: CASSLWGHRSGANVLTF